One TCR beta chain is described in this entry. Its antigen is still unknown. This sample is part of a study of identical twins. Germline CDR1 and CDR2: SGDLS and YYNGEE. The ends were cut back, 0 bases at V and 5 bases at J, with 11 bases in the middle. The CDR3 loop spans 14 amino acids. Study-level findings and limits: Invariant T cells like MAIT and iNKT could partly confound the zero-insertion analyses.

MiXCR, applied by TCRdb to the 5' RACE reads, yields one record per CDR3 protein. The data show some 730,000 distinct CDR3 sequences, about 18% seen once. This sample was also put to use in a study of T cells expressing NK-cell markers.

Sequencing used PBMCs. The rearrangement links TRBV9 to TRBJ2-5; D is ambiguous. The receptor comes from a young woman in good health. In DNA, the CDR3 is TGTGCCAGCAGCGTAGAGCACTCCGGGGAGACCCAGTACTTC. Translation: CASSVEHSGETQYF.